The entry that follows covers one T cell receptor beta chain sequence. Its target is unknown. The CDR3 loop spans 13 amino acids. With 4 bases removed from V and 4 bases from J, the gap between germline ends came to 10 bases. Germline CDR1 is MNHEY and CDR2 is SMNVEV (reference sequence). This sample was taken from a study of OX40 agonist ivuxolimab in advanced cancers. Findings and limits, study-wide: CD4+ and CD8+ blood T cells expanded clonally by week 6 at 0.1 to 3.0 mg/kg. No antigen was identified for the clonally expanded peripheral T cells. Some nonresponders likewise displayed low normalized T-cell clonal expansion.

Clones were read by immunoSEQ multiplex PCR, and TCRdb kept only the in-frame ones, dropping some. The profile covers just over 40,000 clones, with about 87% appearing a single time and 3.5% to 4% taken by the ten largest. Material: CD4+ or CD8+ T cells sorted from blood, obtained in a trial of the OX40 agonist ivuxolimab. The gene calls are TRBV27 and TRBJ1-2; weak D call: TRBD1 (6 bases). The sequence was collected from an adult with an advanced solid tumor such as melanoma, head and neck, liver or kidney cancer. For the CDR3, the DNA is TGTGCCAGCAGTTCGGACAGAATCTATGGCTACACCTTC. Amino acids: CASSSDRIYGYTF.